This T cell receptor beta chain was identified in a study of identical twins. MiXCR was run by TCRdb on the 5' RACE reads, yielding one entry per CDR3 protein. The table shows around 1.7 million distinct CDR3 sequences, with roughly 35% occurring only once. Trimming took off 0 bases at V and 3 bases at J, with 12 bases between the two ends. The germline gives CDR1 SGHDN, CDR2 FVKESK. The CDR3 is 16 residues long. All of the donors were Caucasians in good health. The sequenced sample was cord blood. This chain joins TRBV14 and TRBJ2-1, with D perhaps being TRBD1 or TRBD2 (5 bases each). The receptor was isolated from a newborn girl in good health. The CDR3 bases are TGTGCCAGCAGCCAAGAGATAGGGACGATCTACAATGAGCAGTTCTTC. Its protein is CASSQEIGTIYNEQFF.